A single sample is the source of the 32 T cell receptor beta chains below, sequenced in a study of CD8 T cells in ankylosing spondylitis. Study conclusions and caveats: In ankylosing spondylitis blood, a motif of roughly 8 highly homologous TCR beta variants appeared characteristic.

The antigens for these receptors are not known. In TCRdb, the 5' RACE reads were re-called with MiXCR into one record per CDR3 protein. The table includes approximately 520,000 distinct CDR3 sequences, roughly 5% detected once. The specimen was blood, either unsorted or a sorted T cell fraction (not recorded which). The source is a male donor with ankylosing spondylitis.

The CDR3 sequence is CASSLGGLSPLHF. The CDR3 DNA is TGTGCCAGCAGTTTAGGGGGGCTTTCACCCCTCCACTTT. The chain is built from TRBV6-5 and TRBJ1-6, with TRBD1 as a possible D gene (6 bases). Germline CDR1 is MNHEY and CDR2 is SVGAGI. This CDR3 has 13 residues. Deletions cut 4 bases from V and 9 bases from J, with 10 bases between.

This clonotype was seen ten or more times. The CDR3: CASSPSELGLEGYTF. The CDR3 nucleotides read TGTGCCAGCAGCCCCAGCGAGTTGGGGCTTGAGGGCTACACCTTC. The chain recombines TRBV27 with TRBJ1-2, with a weak D call TRBD1 (5 bases). Per germline, CDR1 MNHEY and CDR2 SMNVEV (reference sequence). The CDR3 length is 15 residues. The ends were cut back, 6 bases at V and 8 bases at J, with 22 bases in the middle.

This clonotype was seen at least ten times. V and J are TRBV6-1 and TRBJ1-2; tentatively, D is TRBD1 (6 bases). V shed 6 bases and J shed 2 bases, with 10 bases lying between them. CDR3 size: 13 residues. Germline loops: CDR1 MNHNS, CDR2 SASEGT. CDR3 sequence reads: CASSGQLNYGYTF. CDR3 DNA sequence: TGTGCCAGCAGCGGACAGTTAAACTATGGCTACACCTTC.

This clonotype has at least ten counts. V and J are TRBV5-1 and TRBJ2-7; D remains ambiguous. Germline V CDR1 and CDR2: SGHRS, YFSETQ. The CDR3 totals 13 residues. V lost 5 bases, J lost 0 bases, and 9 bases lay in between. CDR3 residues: CASRGLSSYEQYF. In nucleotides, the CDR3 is TGCGCCAGCAGGGGGTTAAGCTCCTACGAGCAGTACTTC. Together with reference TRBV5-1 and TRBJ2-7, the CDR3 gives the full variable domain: KAGVTQTPRYLIKTRGQQVTLSCSPISGHRSVSWYQQTPGQGLQFLFEYFSETQRNKGNFPGRFSGRQFSNSRSEMNVSTLELGDSALYLCASRGLSSYEQYFGPGTRLTVT.

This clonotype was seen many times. The CDR3 sequence: CATSRDRAGGNTGELFF. As DNA, the CDR3 is TGTGCCACCAGCAGAGATCGGGCAGGGGGAAACACCGGGGAGCTGTTTTTT. The rearrangement uses TRBV15 and TRBJ2-2; 7 bases are shared with TRBD1. The CDR3 sequence is 17 residues long. CDR1 and CDR2 from the germline V gene are LNHNV and YYDKDF (reference sequence). The ends lost 0 bases at V and 2 bases at J; junction bases unmatched: 6.

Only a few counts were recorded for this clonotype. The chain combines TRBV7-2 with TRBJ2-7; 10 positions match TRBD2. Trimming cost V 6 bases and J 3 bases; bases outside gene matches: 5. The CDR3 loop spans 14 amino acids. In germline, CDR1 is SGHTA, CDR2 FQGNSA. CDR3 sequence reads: CASSALAGDYEQYF. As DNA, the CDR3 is TGTGCCAGCAGTGCGCTAGCGGGGGACTACGAGCAGTACTTC.

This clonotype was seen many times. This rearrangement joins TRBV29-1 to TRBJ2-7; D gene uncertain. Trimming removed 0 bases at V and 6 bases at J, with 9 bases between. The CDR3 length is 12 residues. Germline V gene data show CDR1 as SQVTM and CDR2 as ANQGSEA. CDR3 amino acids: CSVEDVGFEQYF. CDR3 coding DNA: TGCAGCGTTGAAGATGTGGGGTTCGAGCAGTACTTC.

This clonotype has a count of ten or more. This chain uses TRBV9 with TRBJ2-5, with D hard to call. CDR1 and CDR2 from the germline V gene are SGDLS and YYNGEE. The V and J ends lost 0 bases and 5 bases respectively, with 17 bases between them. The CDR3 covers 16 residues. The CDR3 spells CASSVGTLAPRETQYF. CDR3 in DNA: TGTGCCAGCAGCGTAGGAACTCTGGCGCCCCGGGAGACCCAGTACTTC.

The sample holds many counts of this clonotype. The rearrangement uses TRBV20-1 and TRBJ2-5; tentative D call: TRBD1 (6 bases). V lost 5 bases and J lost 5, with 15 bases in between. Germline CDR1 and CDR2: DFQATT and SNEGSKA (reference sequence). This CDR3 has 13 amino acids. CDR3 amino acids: CSAGRAGEETQYF. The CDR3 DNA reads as TGCAGTGCTGGAAGGGCAGGGGAGGAGACCCAGTACTTC.

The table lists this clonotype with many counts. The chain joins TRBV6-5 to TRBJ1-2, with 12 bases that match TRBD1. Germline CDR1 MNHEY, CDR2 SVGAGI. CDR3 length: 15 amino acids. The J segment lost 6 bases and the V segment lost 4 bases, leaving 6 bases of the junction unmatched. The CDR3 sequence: CASSLGQGAINGYTF. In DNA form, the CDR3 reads TGTGCCAGCAGTTTGGGACAGGGGGCGATAAATGGCTACACCTTC.

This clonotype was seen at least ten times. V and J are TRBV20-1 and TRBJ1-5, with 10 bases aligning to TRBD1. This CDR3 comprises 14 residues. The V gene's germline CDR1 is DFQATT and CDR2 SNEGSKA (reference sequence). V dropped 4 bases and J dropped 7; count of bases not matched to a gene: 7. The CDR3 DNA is TGCAGTGCTACCCCCTGGGACAGGGGACAGCCCCAGCATTTT. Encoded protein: CSATPWDRGQPQHF.

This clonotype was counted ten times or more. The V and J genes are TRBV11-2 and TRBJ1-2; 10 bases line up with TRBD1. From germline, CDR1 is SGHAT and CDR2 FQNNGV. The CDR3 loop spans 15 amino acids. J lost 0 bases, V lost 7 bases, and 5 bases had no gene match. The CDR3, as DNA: TGTGCCAGCACCTCGACAGGGGGCGCTAACTATGGCTACACCTTC. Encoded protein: CASTSTGGANYGYTF.

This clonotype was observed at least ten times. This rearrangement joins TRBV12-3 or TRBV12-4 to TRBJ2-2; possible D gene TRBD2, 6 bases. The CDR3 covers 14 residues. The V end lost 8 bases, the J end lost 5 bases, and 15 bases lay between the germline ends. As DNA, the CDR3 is TGTGCCAGCTCTCGGCGGGGTGGGACCGGGGAGCTGTTTTTT. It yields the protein CASSRRGGTGELFF.

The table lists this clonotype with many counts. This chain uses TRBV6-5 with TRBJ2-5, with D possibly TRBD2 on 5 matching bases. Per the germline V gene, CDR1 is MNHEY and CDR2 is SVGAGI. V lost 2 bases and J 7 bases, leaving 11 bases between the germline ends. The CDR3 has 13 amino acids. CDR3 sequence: CASSYTGNPTQYF. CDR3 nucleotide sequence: TGTGCCAGCAGTTACACCGGGAATCCGACCCAGTACTTC.

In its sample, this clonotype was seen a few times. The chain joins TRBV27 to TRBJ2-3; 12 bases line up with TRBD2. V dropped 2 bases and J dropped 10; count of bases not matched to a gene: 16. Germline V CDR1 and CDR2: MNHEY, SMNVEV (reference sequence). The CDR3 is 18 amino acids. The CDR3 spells CASSLRAALTSGSHAQYF. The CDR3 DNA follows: TGTGCCAGCAGTTTACGAGCCGCCCTGACTAGCGGGAGCCACGCGCAGTATTTT.

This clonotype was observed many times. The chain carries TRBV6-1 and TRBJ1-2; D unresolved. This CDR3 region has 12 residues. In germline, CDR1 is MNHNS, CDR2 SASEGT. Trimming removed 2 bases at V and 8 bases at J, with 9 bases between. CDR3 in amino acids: CASSESDWGYTF. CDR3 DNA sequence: TGTGCCAGCAGTGAAAGTGACTGGGGCTACACCTTC.

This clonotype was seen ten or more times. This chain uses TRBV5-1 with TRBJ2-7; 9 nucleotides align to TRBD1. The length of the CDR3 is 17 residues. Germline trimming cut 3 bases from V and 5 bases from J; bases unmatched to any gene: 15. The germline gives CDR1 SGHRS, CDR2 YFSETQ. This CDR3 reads CASSSLSYRDRDHEQYF. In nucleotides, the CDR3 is TGCGCCAGCAGCTCCCTAAGCTACCGGGACAGGGACCACGAGCAGTACTTC.

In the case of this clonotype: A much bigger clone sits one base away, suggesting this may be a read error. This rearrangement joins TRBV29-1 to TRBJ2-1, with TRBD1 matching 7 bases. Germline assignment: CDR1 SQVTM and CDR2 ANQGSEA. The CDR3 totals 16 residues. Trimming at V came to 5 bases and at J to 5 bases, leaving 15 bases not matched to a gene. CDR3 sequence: CSVRGTHRGVNNEQFF. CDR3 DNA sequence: TGCAGCGTTAGGGGGACACACAGGGGTGTCAACAATGAGCAGTTCTTC.

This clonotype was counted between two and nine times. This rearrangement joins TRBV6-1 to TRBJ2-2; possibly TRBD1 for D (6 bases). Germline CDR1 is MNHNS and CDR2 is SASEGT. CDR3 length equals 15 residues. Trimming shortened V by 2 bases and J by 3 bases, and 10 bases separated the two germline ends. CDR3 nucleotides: TGTGCCAGCAGTGAACCTGGACAGTACACCGGGGAGCTGTTTTTT. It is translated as CASSEPGQYTGELFF.

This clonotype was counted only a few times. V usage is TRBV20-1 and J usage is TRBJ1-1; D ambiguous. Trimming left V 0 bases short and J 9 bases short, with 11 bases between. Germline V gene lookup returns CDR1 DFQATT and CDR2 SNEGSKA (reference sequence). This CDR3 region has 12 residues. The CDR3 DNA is TGCAGTGCTAGAGAGGGTGAGAGAAAAGCTTTCTTT. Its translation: CSAREGERKAFF.

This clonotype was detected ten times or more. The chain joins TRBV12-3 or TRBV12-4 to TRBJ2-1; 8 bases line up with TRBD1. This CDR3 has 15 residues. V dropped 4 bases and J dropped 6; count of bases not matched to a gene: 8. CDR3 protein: CASSSRDRRANEQFF. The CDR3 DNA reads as TGTGCCAGCAGTTCCCGGGACAGGAGGGCCAATGAGCAGTTCTTC.

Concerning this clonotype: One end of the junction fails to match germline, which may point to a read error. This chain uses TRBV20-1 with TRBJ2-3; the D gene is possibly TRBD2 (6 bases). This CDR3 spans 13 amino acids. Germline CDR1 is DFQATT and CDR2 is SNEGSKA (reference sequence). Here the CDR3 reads CSGGRGPGDKQYF. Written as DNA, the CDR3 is TGCAGTGGAGGGCGGGGCCCAGGAGATAAGCAGTATTTT.

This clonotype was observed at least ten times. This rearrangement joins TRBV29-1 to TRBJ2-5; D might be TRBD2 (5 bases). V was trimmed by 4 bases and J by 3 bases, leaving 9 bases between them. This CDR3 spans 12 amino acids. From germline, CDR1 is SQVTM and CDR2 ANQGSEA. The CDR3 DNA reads TGCAGCGTTGTATCCGGGGAAGAGACCCAGTACTTC. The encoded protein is CSVVSGEETQYF.

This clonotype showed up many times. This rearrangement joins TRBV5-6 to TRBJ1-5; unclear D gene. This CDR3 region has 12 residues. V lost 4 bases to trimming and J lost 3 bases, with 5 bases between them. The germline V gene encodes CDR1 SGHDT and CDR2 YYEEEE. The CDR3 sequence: CASSQVNQPQHF. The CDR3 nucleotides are TGTGCCAGCAGCCAGGTCAATCAGCCCCAGCATTTT.

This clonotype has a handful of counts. The CDR3 sequence: CASMRAGYNEQFF. Here the CDR3 DNA reads TGTGCCAGCATGCGAGCGGGATACAATGAGCAGTTCTTC. This sequence joins TRBV6-2 or TRBV6-3 and TRBJ2-1; 7 positions agree with TRBD2. The germline CDR1 and CDR2 sequences are MNHEY and SVGEGT. CDR3 size: 13 residues. J gave up 4 bases and V 7 bases, and 4 bases lay outside the gene matches.

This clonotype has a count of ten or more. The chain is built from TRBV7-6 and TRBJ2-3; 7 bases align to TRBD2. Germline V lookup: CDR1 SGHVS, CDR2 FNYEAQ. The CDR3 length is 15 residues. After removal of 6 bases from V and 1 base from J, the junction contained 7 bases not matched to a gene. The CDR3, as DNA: TGTGCCAGCAGGCCAGCGGGGACCCGCACAGATACGCAGTATTTT. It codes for CASRPAGTRTDTQYF.

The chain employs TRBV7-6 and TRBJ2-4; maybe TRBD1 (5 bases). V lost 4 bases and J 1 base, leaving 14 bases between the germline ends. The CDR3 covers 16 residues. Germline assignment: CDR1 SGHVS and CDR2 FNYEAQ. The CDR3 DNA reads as TGTGCCAGCAGCTCCAGGGCGGTGTCTGCCAAAAACATTCAGTACTTC. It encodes CASSSRAVSAKNIQYF.

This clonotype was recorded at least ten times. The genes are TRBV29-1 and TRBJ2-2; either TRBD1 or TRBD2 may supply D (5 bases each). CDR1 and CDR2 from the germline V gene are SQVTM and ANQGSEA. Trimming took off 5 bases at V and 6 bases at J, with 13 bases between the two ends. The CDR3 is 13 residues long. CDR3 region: CSVTEGRAGELFF. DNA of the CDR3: TGCAGCGTTACTGAGGGGCGGGCCGGGGAGCTGTTTTTT.

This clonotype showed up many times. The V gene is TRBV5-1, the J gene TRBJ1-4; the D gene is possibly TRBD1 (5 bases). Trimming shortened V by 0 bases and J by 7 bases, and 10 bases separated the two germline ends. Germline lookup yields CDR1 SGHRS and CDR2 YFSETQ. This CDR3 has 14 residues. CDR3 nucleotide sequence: TGCGCCAGCAGCTTGGAGGGGATTGGTGAAAAACTGTTTTTT. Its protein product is CASSLEGIGEKLFF.

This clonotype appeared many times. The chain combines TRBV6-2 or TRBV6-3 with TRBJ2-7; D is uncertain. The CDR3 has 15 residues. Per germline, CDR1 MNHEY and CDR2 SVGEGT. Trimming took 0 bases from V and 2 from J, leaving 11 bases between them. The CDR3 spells CASSYSLRSAYEQYF. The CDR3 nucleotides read TGTGCCAGCAGTTACTCGTTAAGGTCGGCCTACGAGCAGTACTTC.

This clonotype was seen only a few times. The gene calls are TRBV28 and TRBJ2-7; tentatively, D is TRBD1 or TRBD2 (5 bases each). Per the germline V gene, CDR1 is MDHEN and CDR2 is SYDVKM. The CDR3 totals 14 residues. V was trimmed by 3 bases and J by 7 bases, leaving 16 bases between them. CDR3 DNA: TGTGCCAGCAGTTTGGGACCCTTTGTGAGGGAGCAGTACTTC. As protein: CASSLGPFVREQYF.

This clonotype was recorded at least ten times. The CDR3 DNA reads TGCGCCAGCAGCCAGAATCTAGCGGGCCCCTACAATGAGCAGTTCTTC. This gives the protein CASSQNLAGPYNEQFF. The V and J genes are TRBV5-1 and TRBJ2-1; 8 nucleotides agree with TRBD2. Germline loops: CDR1 SGHRS, CDR2 YFSETQ. The CDR3 consists of 16 residues. The J segment lost 2 bases and the V segment lost 4 bases, leaving 8 bases of the junction unmatched.